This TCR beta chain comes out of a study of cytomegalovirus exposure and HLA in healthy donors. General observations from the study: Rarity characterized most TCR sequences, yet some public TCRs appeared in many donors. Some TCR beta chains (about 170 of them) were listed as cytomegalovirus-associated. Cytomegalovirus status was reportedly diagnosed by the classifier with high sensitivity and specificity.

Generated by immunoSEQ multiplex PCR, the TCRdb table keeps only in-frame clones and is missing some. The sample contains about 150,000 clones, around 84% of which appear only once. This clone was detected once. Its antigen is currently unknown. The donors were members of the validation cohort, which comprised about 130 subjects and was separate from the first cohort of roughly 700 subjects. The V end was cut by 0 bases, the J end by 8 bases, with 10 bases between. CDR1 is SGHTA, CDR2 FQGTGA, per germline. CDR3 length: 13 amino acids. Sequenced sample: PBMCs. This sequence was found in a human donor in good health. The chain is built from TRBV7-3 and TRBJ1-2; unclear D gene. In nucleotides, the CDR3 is TGTGCCAGCAGCTTAACTACGGGTCAGGGCTACACCTTC. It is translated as CASSLTTGQGYTF.